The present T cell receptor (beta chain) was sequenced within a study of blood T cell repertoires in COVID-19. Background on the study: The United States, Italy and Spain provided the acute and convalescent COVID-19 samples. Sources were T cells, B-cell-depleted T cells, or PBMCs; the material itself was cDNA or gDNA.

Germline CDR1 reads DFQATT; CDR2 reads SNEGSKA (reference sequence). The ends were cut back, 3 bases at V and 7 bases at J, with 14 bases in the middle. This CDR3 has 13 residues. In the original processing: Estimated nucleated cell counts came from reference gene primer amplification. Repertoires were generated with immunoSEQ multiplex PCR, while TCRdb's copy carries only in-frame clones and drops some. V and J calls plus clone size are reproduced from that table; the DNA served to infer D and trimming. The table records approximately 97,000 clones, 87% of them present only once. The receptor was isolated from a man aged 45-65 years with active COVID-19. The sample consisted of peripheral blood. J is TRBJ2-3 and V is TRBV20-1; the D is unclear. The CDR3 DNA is TGCAGTGCTAGTCTGGCAGGCGCATATACGCAGTATTTT. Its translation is CSASLAGAYTQYF.